This T cell receptor beta chain was recovered during a study of blood T cells in healthy people across ages (dated by TCRdb to between 2015 and 2016). Background for the entire study: In model experiments, template switching captured about one uniquely barcoded TCR beta cDNA molecule for every two T cells. The study measured age-related changes in TCR beta repertoire diversity using deep sequencing normalized with unique cDNA molecular identifiers. Donors were grouped into four age groups: young (average about 15 years), middle-aged (39), aged (approximately 67) and long-lived (about 82). To avoid experimental bias, donors of different ages were distributed randomly across sequencing lanes. The study analyzed two additional independent replicas of 1 million unique cDNA reads from the same blood draw for two donors, one aged 18 to 30 and one aged 80 or older. Study-wide conclusions, independent of this receptor: Estimates of total diversity based on one million sequenced T cells were considered lower bounds and underestimates. Because profiling used bulk unsorted PBMCs, naive and antigen-experienced compartments could not be compared conclusively. The percentage of naive T cells measured by flow cytometry correlated strongly with observed TCR beta diversity. Because donor CMV infection status was unknown, age-related changes in expanded clonotypes were potentially confounded. Compared with the aged group, more naive CD4+ T cells, fewer expanded clones and increased TCR diversity were shown by the long-lived group, suggesting age selection. As age increased, observed TCR beta diversity per million T cells dropped in a roughly linear way, and a significant reduction was already evident by age roughly 40.

Libraries were prepared through 5' RACE. Sequencing used an Illumina HiSeq 2500. A second PCR of about 6 to 12 cycles was run with a J-beta primer mix and a sample-barcoded 5' primer. A template-switch 5' adaptor carrying 12 random nucleotides introduced a unique molecular identifier onto each TCR beta cDNA molecule. Each sample yielded at least 2.5 million CDR3-containing paired-end reads. The Mint cDNA synthesis kit, primed by a TRBC-specific oligonucleotide, was used to synthesize first-strand cDNA from all RNA. After uracil-DNA glycosylase treatment, a first 18-cycle PCR used universal primers M1SS and BC2_uni_R on all cDNA. The original methods were these. For normalization, 1 million high-quality reads, each with a distinct molecular identifier, were randomly selected from each sample. Instead of being binned into consensus sequences, reads with shared molecular identifiers were discarded. MiTCR, set to a Q25 quality threshold and the strictest error-elimination algorithm, was used for CDR3 identification, clonotype clustering and error correction. A nonparametric unseen species model using Euler transformation provided a lower-bound estimate of total TCR beta diversity. In-frame beta chains were kept once TCRdb had trimmed the public reads at Q25 with fastp and called clones with MiXCR. Each CDR3 protein appears once, grouped with its most common genes and DNA. Clone size and V and J calls follow TCRdb, not the original study. The sample includes about 1 million distinct CDR3 sequences, with 35% to 50% observed a single time. The ten largest clonotypes hold approximately 17% of the sample.

This clonotype was seen a handful of times. This receptor's antigen is unknown. Per-nucleotide qualities are absent, and no much larger clonotype sits a single base away. Systemically healthy Caucasian individuals from Russia, approximately 39 in total and aged roughly 6 to 95 years, were included as donors. Each donor gave ten milliliters of peripheral blood, collected into EDTA-treated Vacutainer tubes. Ficoll-Paque density-gradient centrifugation was used to isolate PBMCs, with at least 6.5 million per sample. Trizol reagent was used to extract total RNA from PBMCs, with at least 6 micrograms per sample. Naive CD45RAhigh/CD27high T cell percentages were measured by flow cytometry on a PBMC aliquot from every donor. Sample: blood. This sequence was found in a woman aged 60-75 years in good health.

The DNA is TGTGCCAGCAGCCCGAACCGACTAGCGGGAGGGGCAGATACGCAGTATTTT. This translates into CASSPNRLAGGADTQYF. The chain is assembled from TRBV28 and TRBJ2-3; 14 central nucleotides agree with TRBD2. Trimming accounts for 6 bases at V and 4 bases at J, while the number of junction bases matched to no gene is 9. The CDR3 starts with the cysteine, ends with the phenylalanine, and has 17 residues. Of the read, only the CDR3 DNA is kept; its 51 bases are in frame from base 1. Looking up the germline V gene yields CDR1 MDHEN and CDR2 SYDVKM.